These 27 T cell receptor beta chains were all obtained from the same sample, sequenced in a study of T cell responses to AZD1222 COVID-19 vaccine. The repertoire was sequenced with immunoSEQ multiplex PCR; TCRdb's copy has only in-frame clones and lacks some. The sample holds some 98,000 clones, more than 70% seen once. Material: peripheral blood, obtained on day 0 of AZD1222 vaccination. The receptors derive from an adult in good health.

The V gene is TRBV19, the J gene TRBJ2-7; D call uncertain. The germline gives CDR1 LNHDA, CDR2 SQIVND (reference sequence). The length of the CDR3 is 15 residues. With 2 bases removed from V and 0 bases from J, the gap between germline ends came to 11 bases. The CDR3 protein is CASSIFQASSYEQYF. CDR3 sequence (DNA): TGTGCCAGTAGTATATTTCAGGCGAGCTCCTACGAGCAGTACTTC.

V is TRBV12-3 or TRBV12-4 and J is TRBJ1-3; D gene uncertain. CDR3 length: 13 amino acids. The germline V and J ends were trimmed by 2 bases and 2 bases, with 4 bases remaining between them. CDR3 DNA sequence: TGTGCCAGCAGTTTATTAGCTGGAAACACCATATATTTT. Encoded protein: CASSLLAGNTIYF.

The chain couples TRBV9 to TRBJ2-3; 7 bases are shared with TRBD2. The CDR3 has 15 residues. Trimming cost V 2 bases and J 3 bases; bases outside gene matches: 6. Looked up from germline, CDR1 is SGDLS and CDR2 is YYNGEE. The CDR3 coding sequence is TGTGCCAGCAGCGTTTTTACGGGGGGAACAGATACGCAGTATTTT. It translates to CASSVFTGGTDTQYF.

The chain links TRBV3-1 (or the pseudogene TRBV3-2) to TRBJ2-3; a weak D match, TRBD2 (6 bases). The CDR3 contains 14 residues. Trimming left V 4 bases short and J 6 bases short, with 14 bases between. Germline V gene sequence: CDR1 LGHDT, CDR2 YNNKEL (reference sequence). CDR3 residues: CASSPRARGDTQYF. The CDR3 DNA reads as TGTGCCAGCAGCCCCCGGGCTCGGGGGGATACGCAGTATTTT.

The V and J genes are TRBV11-2 and TRBJ2-7; 12 bases map to TRBD1. The CDR3 runs 17 residues. V trimming: 1 base; J trimming: 6 bases; junction bases outside the gene matches: 10. Looked up from germline, CDR1 is SGHAT and CDR2 is FQNNGV. CDR3 protein: CASSLVASGQGAIEQYF. The CDR3 nucleotides are TGTGCCAGCAGCTTAGTGGCCTCGGGACAGGGGGCCATCGAGCAGTACTTC.

The gene calls are TRBV7-3 and TRBJ1-1; D gene uncertain. Trimming cost V 1 base and J 0 bases, with 9 bases left between them. Germline lookup yields CDR1 SGHTA and CDR2 FQGTGA. The CDR3 covers 15 residues. CDR3 in amino acids: CASSLSPGMNTEAFF. DNA of the CDR3: TGTGCCAGCAGCTTAAGTCCGGGGATGAACACTGAAGCTTTCTTT. Drawing the rest from reference TRBV7-3 and TRBJ1-1, the complete variable domain is GAGVSQTPSNKVTEKGKYVELRCDPISGHTALYWYRQSLGQGPEFLIYFQGTGAADDSGLPNDRFFAVRPEGSVSTLKIQRTERGDSAVYLCASSLSPGMNTEAFFGQGTRLTVV.

CDR3 coding DNA: TGTGCCAGCAGGGACAGGGGAGGGAGCACTGAAGCTTTCTTT. Its protein is CASRDRGGSTEAFF. The J gene is TRBJ1-1, the V gene TRBV6-5, with 9 bases aligning to TRBD1. Trimming at V came to 6 bases and at J to 4 bases, leaving 6 bases not matched to a gene. Per the germline V gene, CDR1 is MNHEY and CDR2 is SVGAGI. The CDR3 is 14 amino acids.

This chain connects TRBV28 to TRBJ2-1; TRBD2 matches at 9 bases. This CDR3 contains 13 residues. Germline V gives CDR1 MDHEN, CDR2 SYDVKM. Germline trimming cut 7 bases from V and 7 bases from J; bases unmatched to any gene: 5. CDR3 sequence reads: CASISGGWNEQFF. For the CDR3, the DNA is TGTGCCAGCATCAGCGGGGGGTGGAATGAGCAGTTCTTC.

V usage is TRBV5-1 and J usage is TRBJ1-2; D remains ambiguous. The CDR3 totals 14 residues. CDR1 and CDR2 from the germline V gene are SGHRS and YFSETQ. V was cut by 0 bases and J by 4 bases, with 10 bases left in between. The CDR3 protein is CASSLGQEAYGYTF. Written as DNA, the CDR3 is TGCGCCAGCAGCTTGGGGCAGGAGGCCTATGGCTACACCTTC.

The chain is built from TRBV14 and TRBJ2-2; D unresolved. Trimming cost V 4 bases and J 8 bases, with 14 bases left between them. The CDR3 consists of 14 residues. From germline, CDR1 is SGHDN and CDR2 FVKESK. The CDR3 DNA sequence: TGTGCCAGCAGCCGTGTTCTAAGCAAGGGGGAGCTGTTTTTT. Encoded protein: CASSRVLSKGELFF.

The chain carries TRBV27 and TRBJ2-7; tentatively, D is TRBD2 (6 bases). The CDR3 runs to 14 residues. The germline V and J ends were trimmed by 3 bases and 2 bases, with 11 bases remaining between them. Germline CDR1 is MNHEY and CDR2 is SMNVEV (reference sequence). CDR3 DNA: TGTGCCAGCAGTTTCCAGGGAGGAACCTACGAGCAGTACTTC. Its translation: CASSFQGGTYEQYF.

CDR3 coding DNA: TGTGCCAGCAGTTTAGCGGAAATCTATGGCTACACCTTC. Translation gives CASSLAEIYGYTF. The V and J genes are TRBV12-3 or TRBV12-4 and TRBJ1-2, with unresolved D. V lost 0 bases, J lost 4 bases, and 6 bases lay in between. The CDR3 is made up of 13 amino acids.

This chain links TRBV5-1 with TRBJ1-4, with TRBD1 identical over 11 bases. The CDR3 is 14 amino acids. CDR1 and CDR2 from the germline V gene are SGHRS and YFSETQ. V lost 4 bases and J lost 8; bases outside the gene matches: 4. Here the CDR3 reads CASSQDRGREKLFF. CDR3 nucleotides: TGCGCCAGCAGCCAGGACAGGGGGCGAGAAAAACTGTTTTTT.

The V gene is TRBV7-9, the J gene TRBJ1-1, with D possibly TRBD1 on 6 matching bases. The CDR3 has 15 residues. Germline CDR1 reads SEHNR; CDR2 reads FQNEAQ (reference sequence). Trimming removed 1 base at V and 5 bases at J, with 14 bases between. DNA of the CDR3: TGTGCCAGCAGCTTAGAAAGGGGGATGTTAACTGAAGCTTTCTTT. Protein product: CASSLERGMLTEAFF.

The CDR3 spells CASSLTFDRGKYRTEAFF. CDR3 in DNA: TGCGCCAGCAGCTTGACCTTCGACAGGGGAAAATATAGGACTGAAGCTTTCTTT. This chain connects TRBV5-1 to TRBJ1-1, with 8 bases fitting TRBD1. CDR3 length: 18 amino acids. V shed 1 base, J shed 5 bases, and the junction held 16 bases outside the gene matches. Germline assignment: CDR1 SGHRS and CDR2 YFSETQ.

The chain carries TRBV9 and TRBJ2-3; D might be TRBD1 (6 bases). Trimming removed 0 bases at V and 3 bases at J, with 14 bases between. The CDR3 length is 16 residues. The germline V gene has CDR1 SGDLS and CDR2 YYNGEE. CDR3 in amino acids: CASSVGRGMLTDTQYF. The CDR3 coding sequence is TGTGCCAGCAGCGTAGGCAGGGGCATGTTAACAGATACGCAGTATTTT. The whole variable domain, remainder taken from reference TRBV9 and TRBJ2-3, is DSGVTQTPKHLITATGQRVTLRCSPRSGDLSVYWYQQSLDQGLQFLIQYYNGEERAKGNILERFSAQQFPDLHSELNLSSLELGDSALYFCASSVGRGMLTDTQYFGPGTRLTVL.

The chain joins TRBV12-3 or TRBV12-4 to TRBJ1-6, with D hard to call. The V end lost 6 bases, the J end lost 9 bases, and 9 bases lay between the germline ends. This CDR3 has 12 amino acids. CDR3 coding DNA: TGTGCCAGCAGAAAGTGGGGTTCACCCCTCCACTTT. Residues: CASRKWGSPLHF.

V gene TRBV3-1 (or the pseudogene TRBV3-2) combines with J gene TRBJ2-1; 9 nucleotides line up with TRBD2. CDR3 length: 16 amino acids. CDR1 and CDR2 from the germline V gene are LGHDT and YNNKEL (reference sequence). V lost 4 bases and J lost 2; bases outside the gene matches: 6. The CDR3 region is CASSRSASGTYNEQFF. CDR3 sequence (DNA): TGTGCCAGCAGCCGTAGTGCTAGCGGGACCTACAATGAGCAGTTCTTC.

V gene TRBV9 combines with J gene TRBJ2-3, with D possibly matching TRBD2 (7 bases). V was pared by 0 bases and J by 8 bases, with 16 bases between. Looked up from germline, CDR1 is SGDLS and CDR2 is YYNGEE. The CDR3 is 15 amino acids. The CDR3 DNA reads as TGTGCCAGCAGCGTAGACGCGGGGGCTGGCCTTACGCAGTATTTT. It yields the protein CASSVDAGAGLTQYF. Based on the CDR3 plus reference TRBV9 and TRBJ2-3, the full variable domain is DSGVTQTPKHLITATGQRVTLRCSPRSGDLSVYWYQQSLDQGLQFLIQYYNGEERAKGNILERFSAQQFPDLHSELNLSSLELGDSALYFCASSVDAGAGLTQYFGPGTRLTVL.

This clone was seen only a few times. The rearrangement uses TRBV6-5 and TRBJ1-2; D not resolved. V was pared by 10 bases and J by 5 bases, with 17 bases between. CDR3 length: 13 amino acids. Per germline, CDR1 MNHEY and CDR2 SVGAGI. In nucleotides, the CDR3 is TGTGCCACTCAATCCGGCGAACGGTATGGCTACACCTTC. Translation gives CATQSGERYGYTF.

This clone was observed a few times. The chain joins TRBV7-6 to TRBJ2-7, with 12 bases matching TRBD2. Germline CDR1 SGHVS, CDR2 FNYEAQ. This CDR3 region has 16 residues. V lost 4 bases, J lost 0 bases, and 4 bases stayed unmatched. CDR3 residues: CASSSASGGVSYEQYF. The CDR3 DNA reads as TGTGCCAGCAGCTCTGCTAGCGGGGGGGTCTCCTACGAGCAGTACTTC.

The rearrangement uses TRBV13 and TRBJ1-2, with no clear D. This CDR3 comprises 12 residues. Germline V gene sequence: CDR1 PRHDT, CDR2 FYEKMQ (reference sequence). V lost 0 bases to trimming and J lost 8 bases, with 7 bases between them. In DNA form, the CDR3 reads TGTGCCAGCAGCTTAGGACCGGGGGGCTACACCTTC. It encodes CASSLGPGGYTF.

V gene TRBV7-2 combines with J gene TRBJ2-5; D remains ambiguous. This CDR3 comprises 16 residues. Germline V gene data show CDR1 as SGHTA and CDR2 as FQGNSA. V shed 4 bases and J shed 0 bases, with 15 bases lying between them. CDR3 loop: CASSSPMMGNQETQYF. CDR3 coding DNA: TGTGCCAGCAGCTCCCCTATGATGGGAAACCAAGAGACCCAGTACTTC.

This rearrangement joins TRBV12-5 to TRBJ2-1; D perhaps matches TRBD1 (5 bases). The germline CDR1 and CDR2 sequences are LGHNT and FRNRAP. The CDR3 is made up of 14 amino acids. Trimming cost V 5 bases and J 4 bases, with 12 bases left between them. Here the CDR3 reads CASGTGSDYNEQFF. The CDR3 DNA is TGTGCTAGTGGTACAGGTTCCGATTACAATGAGCAGTTCTTC.

This clone has just a few counts. The chain uses TRBV10-3 and TRBJ2-1; no clear D. Trimming removed 5 bases from V and 7 bases from J, with 12 bases in between. CDR3 size: 13 residues. Germline lookup yields CDR1 ENHRY and CDR2 SYGVKD. The CDR3 loop reads CAISSPFSNEQFF. In DNA, the CDR3 is TGTGCCATCAGTTCTCCCTTCTCTAATGAGCAGTTCTTC.

The CDR3 DNA sequence: TGTGCCAGCAGTACAGACAGGGGGCTGGATGAAAAACTGTTTTTT. It encodes CASSTDRGLDEKLFF. J is TRBJ1-4 and V is TRBV6-5; 10 bases agree with TRBD1. Germline trimming cut 5 bases from V and 6 bases from J; bases unmatched to any gene: 6. The CDR3 length is 15 residues. From germline, CDR1 is MNHEY and CDR2 SVGAGI.

V usage is TRBV6-2 or TRBV6-3 and J usage is TRBJ1-5, with TRBD1 matching 8 bases. Germline loops: CDR1 MNHEY, CDR2 SVGEGT. The junction had 7 bases not matched to a gene; V was cut back by 5 bases and J by 4 bases. The CDR3 has 15 residues. The DNA for the CDR3 is TGTGCCAGCAGTGTCCTCGACAGGGGAAATCAGCCCCAGCATTTT. Encoded protein: CASSVLDRGNQPQHF.